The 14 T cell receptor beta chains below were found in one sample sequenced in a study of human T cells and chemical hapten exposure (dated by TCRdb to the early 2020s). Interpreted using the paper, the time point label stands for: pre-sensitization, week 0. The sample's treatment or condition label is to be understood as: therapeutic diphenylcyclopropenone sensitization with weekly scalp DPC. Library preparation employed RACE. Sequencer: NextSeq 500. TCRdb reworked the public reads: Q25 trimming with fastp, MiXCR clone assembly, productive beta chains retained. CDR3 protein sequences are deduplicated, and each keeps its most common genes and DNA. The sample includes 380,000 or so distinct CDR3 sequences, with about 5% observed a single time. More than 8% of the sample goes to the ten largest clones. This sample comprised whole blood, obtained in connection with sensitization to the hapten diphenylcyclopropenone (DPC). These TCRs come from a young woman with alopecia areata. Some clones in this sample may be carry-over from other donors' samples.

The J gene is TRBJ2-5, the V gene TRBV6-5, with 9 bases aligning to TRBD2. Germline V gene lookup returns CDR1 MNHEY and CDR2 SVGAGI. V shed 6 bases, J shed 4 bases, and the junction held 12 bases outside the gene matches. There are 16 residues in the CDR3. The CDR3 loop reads CASRRASGEGAETQYF. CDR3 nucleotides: TGTGCCAGCAGACGCGCTAGCGGGGAAGGAGCAGAGACCCAGTACTTC.

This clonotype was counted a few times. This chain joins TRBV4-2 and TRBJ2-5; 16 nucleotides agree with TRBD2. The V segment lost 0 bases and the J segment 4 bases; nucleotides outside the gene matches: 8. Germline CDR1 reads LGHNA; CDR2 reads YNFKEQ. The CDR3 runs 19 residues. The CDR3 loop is CASSQDGTSGGARRETQYF. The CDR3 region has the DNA TGTGCCAGCAGCCAAGATGGGACTAGCGGGGGGGCGCGCAGAGAGACCCAGTACTTC.

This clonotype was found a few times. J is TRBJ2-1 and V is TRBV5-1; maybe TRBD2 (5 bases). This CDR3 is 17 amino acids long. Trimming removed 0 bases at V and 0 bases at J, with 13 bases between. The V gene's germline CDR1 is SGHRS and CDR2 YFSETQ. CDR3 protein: CASSLDGGLSSYNEQFF. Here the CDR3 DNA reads TGCGCCAGCAGCTTGGACGGTGGACTCAGCTCCTACAATGAGCAGTTCTTC.

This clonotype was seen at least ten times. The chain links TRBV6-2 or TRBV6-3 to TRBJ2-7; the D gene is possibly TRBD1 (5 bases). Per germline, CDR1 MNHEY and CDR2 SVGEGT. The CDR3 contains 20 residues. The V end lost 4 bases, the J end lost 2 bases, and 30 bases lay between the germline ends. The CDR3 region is CASSFSAIPRITGDTYEQYF. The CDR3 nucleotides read TGTGCCAGCAGTTTCTCCGCTATCCCAAGAATCACAGGCGATACCTACGAGCAGTACTTC.

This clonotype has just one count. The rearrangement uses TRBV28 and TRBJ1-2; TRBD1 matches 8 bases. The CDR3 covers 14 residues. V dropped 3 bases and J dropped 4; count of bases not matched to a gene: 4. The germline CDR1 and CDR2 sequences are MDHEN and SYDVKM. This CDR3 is CASSLGQESYGYTF. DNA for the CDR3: TGTGCCAGCAGTTTGGGACAGGAAAGCTATGGCTACACCTTC.

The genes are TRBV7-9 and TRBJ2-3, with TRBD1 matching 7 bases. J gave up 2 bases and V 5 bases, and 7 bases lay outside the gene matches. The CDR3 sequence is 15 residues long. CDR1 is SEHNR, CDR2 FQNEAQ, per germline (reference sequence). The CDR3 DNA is TGTGCCAGCAGCCCGAGGGACAGCTTCACAGATACGCAGTATTTT. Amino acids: CASSPRDSFTDTQYF.

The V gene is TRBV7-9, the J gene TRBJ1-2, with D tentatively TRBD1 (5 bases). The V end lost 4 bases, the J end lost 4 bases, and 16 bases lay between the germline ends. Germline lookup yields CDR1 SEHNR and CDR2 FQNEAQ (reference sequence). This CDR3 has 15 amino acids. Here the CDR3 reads CASSSGTGHLYGYTF. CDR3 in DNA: TGTGCCAGCAGCTCCGGGACTGGGCACCTCTATGGCTACACCTTC.

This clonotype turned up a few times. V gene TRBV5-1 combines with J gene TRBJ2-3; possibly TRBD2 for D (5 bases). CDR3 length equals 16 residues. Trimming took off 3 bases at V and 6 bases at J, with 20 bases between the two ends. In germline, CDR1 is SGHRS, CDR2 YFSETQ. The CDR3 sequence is CASSSTTNPAVDTQYF. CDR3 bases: TGCGCCAGCAGCTCGACGACTAATCCAGCGGTGGATACGCAGTATTTT.

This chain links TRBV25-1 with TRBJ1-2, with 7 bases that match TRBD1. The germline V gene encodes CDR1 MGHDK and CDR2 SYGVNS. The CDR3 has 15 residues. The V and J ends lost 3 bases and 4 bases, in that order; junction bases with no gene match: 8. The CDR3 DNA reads TGTGCCAGCAGTGAGGCCGGGACAGACTTCTATGGCTACACCTTC. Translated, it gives CASSEAGTDFYGYTF.

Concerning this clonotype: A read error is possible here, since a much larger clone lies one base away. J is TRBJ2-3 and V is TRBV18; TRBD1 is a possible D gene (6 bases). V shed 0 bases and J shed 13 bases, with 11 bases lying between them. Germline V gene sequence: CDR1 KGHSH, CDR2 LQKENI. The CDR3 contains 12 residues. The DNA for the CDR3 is TGTGCCAGCTCACCACCGGGGACACCGGAGTATTTT. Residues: CASSPPGTPEYF.

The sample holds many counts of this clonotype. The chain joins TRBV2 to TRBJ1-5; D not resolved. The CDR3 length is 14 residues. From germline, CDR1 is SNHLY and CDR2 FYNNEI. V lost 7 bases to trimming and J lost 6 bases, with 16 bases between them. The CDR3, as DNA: TGTGCCAGCACCGAGGGTTCTCTGGTTCAGCCCCAGCATTTT. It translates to CASTEGSLVQPQHF. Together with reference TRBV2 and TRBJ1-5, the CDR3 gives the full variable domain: EPEVTQTPSHQVTQMGQEVILRCVPISNHLYFYWYRQILGQKVEFLVSFYNNEISEKSEIFDDQFSVERPDGSNFTLKIRSTKLEDSAMYFCASTEGSLVQPQHFGDGTRLSIL.

CDR3 protein: CASSLTRGRRQPQHF. CDR3 nucleotide sequence: TGTGCCAGCAGCTTAACCAGGGGGCGAAGGCAGCCCCAGCATTTT. The chain joins TRBV7-8 to TRBJ1-5, with 8 bases identical to TRBD1. The CDR3 loop spans 15 amino acids. J was trimmed by 7 bases and V by 2 bases; bases with no gene match: 7. CDR1 SGHVS and CDR2 FQNEAQ come from the germline V gene.

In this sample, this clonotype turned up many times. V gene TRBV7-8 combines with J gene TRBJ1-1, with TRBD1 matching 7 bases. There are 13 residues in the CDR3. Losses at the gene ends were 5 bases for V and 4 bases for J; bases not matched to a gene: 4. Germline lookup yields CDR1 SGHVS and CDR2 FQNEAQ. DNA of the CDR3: TGTGCCAGCAGCGAATACAGGGGCACTGAAGCTTTCTTT. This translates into CASSEYRGTEAFF.

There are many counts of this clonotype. The CDR3 nucleotides read TGTGCCAGCAGTTTAGGAGTTAGCACAGATACGCAGTATTTT. Protein product: CASSLGVSTDTQYF. This rearrangement joins TRBV12-3 or TRBV12-4 to TRBJ2-3, with D unresolved. V shed 1 base and J shed 0 bases, with 5 bases lying between them. The CDR3 runs to 14 residues.